The clone carrying this T cell receptor (beta chain) was seen only once. What it binds is unknown. Sequencing used immunoSEQ multiplex PCR; TCRdb keeps in-frame clones, though not all of them. The repertoire consists of some 2,100,000 clones, with 93% occurring once and the leading ten covering about 1.8%. The V gene's germline CDR1 is MNHEY and CDR2 SMNVEV (reference sequence). V shed 5 bases and J 7 bases; nucleotides not matched to a gene: 6. The CDR3 has 14 residues. Selected positively for CCR7 and CD45RO-negative, naive CD8 cells excluded terminally differentiated effector memory CD45RA+ cells. This sample stems from a study of shared clonotypes between healthy human individuals. Study-wide findings and caveats: In the sorted subsets, rarefaction showed sequencing was incomplete despite large depth.

The sequence derives from a man aged 18 to 35 in good health. Some clones in this sample may be carry-over from other donors' samples. The source material was naive CD8+ T cells from PBMCs. The V and J genes are TRBV27 and TRBJ1-5; the match to TRBD1 covers 9 bases. This CDR3 is CASSVTGGGQPQHF. CDR3 in DNA: TGTGCCAGCAGTGTTACAGGGGGCGGACAGCCCCAGCATTTT.